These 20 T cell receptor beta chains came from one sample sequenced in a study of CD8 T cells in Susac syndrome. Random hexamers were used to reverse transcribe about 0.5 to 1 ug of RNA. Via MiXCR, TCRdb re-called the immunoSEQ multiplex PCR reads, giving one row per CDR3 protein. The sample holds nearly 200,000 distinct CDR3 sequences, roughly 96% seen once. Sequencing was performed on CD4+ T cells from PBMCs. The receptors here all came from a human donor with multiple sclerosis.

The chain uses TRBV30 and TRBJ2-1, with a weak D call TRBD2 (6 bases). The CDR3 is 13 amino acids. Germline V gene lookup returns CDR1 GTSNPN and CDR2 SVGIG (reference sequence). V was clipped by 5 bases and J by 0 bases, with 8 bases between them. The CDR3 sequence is CAWGRGSYNEQFF. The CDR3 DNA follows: TGTGCCTGGGGGCGGGGCTCCTACAATGAGCAGTTCTTC.

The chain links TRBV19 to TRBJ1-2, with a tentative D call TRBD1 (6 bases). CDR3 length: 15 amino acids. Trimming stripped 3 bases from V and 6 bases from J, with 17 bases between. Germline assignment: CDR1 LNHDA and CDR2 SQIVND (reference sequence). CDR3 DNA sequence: TGTGCCAGTAGTATCTCCAGGGGAGGGATTCATGGCTACACCTTC. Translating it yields CASSISRGGIHGYTF.

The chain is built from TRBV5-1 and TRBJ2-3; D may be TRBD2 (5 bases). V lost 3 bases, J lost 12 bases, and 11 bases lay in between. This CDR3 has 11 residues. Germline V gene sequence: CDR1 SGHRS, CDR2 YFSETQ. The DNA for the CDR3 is TGCGCCAGCAGCTCGGACGGACTCCAGTATTTT. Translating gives CASSSDGLQYF.

CDR3 nucleotide sequence: TGCAGCGTCGGACAGGGAGTTAATCAGCCCCAGCATTTT. As protein: CSVGQGVNQPQHF. The genes are TRBV29-1 and TRBJ1-5; 8 nucleotides agree with TRBD1. The V gene's germline CDR1 is SQVTM and CDR2 ANQGSEA. CDR3 length equals 13 residues. The V segment lost 6 bases and the J segment 4 bases; nucleotides outside the gene matches: 5.

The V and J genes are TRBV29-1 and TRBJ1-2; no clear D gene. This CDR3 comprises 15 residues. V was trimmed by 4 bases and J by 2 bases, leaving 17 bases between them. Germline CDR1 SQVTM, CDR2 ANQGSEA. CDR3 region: CSVGVTHDGNYGYTF. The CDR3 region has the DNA TGCAGCGTTGGGGTCACCCACGACGGAAACTATGGCTACACCTTC.

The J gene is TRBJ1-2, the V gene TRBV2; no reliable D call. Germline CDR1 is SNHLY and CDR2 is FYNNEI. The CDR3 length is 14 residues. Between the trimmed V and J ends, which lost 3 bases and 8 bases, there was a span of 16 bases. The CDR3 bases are TGTGCCAGCAGTGATAGGGCAGGTCTCGGCGGCTACACCTTC. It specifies CASSDRAGLGGYTF.

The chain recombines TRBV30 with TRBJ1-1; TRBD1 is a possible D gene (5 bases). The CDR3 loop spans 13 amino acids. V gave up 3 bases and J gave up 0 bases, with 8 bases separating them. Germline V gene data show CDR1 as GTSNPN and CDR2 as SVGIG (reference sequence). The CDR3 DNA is TGTGCCTGGAGGAGGGGAATGAACACTGAAGCTTTCTTT. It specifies CAWRRGMNTEAFF.

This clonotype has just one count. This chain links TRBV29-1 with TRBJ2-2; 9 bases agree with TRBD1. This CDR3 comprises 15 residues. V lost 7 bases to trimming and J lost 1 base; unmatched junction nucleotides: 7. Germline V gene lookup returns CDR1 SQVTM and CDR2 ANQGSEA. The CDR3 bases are TGCAGCGCAGTGGGACAGGGCCTGAACACCGGGGAGCTGTTTTTT. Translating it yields CSAVGQGLNTGELFF.

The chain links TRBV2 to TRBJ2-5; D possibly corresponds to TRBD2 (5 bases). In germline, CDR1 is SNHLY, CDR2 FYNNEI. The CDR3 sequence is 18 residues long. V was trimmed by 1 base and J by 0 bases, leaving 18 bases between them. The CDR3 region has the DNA TGTGCCAGCAGTGAAGGGGAGCTGAGCGCCGCCAACCAAGAGACCCAGTACTTC. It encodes CASSEGELSAANQETQYF.

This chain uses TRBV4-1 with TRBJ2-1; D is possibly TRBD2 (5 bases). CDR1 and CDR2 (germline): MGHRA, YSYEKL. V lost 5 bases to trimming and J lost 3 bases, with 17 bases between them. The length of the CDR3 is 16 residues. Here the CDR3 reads CASSETLVRYYNEQFF. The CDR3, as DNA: TGCGCCAGCAGCGAAACACTAGTGCGCTACTACAATGAGCAGTTCTTC.

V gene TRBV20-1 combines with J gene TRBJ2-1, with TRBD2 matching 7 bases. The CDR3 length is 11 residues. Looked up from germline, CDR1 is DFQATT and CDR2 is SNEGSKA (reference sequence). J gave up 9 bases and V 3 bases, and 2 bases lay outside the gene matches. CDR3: CSASGGGEQFF. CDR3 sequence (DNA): TGCAGTGCTAGTGGGGGGGGTGAGCAGTTCTTC.

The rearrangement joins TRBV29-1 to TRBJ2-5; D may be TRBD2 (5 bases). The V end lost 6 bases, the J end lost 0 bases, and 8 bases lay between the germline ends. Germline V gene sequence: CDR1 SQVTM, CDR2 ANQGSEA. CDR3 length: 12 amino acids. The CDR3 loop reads CSVDLYQETQYF. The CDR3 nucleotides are TGCAGCGTGGACTTGTACCAAGAGACCCAGTACTTC.

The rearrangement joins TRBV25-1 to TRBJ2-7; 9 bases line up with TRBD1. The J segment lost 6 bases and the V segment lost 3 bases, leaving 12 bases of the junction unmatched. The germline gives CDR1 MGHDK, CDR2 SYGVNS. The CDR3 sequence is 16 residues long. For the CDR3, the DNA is TGTGCCAGCAGTGATCCAGGAGCCGGGACAGGGCGCGAGCAGTACTTC. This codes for CASSDPGAGTGREQYF.

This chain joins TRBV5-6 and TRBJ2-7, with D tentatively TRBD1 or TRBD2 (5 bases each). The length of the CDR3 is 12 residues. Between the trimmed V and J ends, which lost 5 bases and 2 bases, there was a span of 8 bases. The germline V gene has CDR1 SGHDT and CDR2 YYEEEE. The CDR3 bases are TGTGCCAGCAGTACGGGGCCCTACGAGCAGTACTTC. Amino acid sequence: CASSTGPYEQYF.

The CDR3 reads CASSYSQGTGGNEQFF. The CDR3 DNA reads TGTGCCAGCAGCTACTCACAGGGGACTGGGGGCAATGAGCAGTTCTTC. This chain connects TRBV11-2 to TRBJ2-1; D possibly corresponds to TRBD1 (7 bases). The CDR3 runs 16 residues. Germline loops: CDR1 SGHAT, CDR2 FQNNGV. Trimming removed 4 bases from V and 6 bases from J, with 19 bases in between.

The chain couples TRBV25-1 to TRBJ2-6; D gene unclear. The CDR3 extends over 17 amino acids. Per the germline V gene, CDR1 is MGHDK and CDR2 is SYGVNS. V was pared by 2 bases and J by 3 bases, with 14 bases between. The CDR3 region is CASSEAHGSRGANVLTF. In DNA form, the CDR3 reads TGTGCCAGCAGTGAAGCGCACGGGTCGCGTGGGGCCAACGTCCTGACTTTC.

In nucleotides, the CDR3 is TGCGCCAGCAGCCAAGGCAGGGGGCGGCCGCATCAGCCCCAGCATTTT. Amino acids: CASSQGRGRPHQPQHF. This chain links TRBV4-1 with TRBJ1-5; TRBD1 aligns across 8 bases. Germline CDR1 MGHRA, CDR2 YSYEKL. V was clipped by 1 base and J by 5 bases; unmatched bases: 7. The CDR3 runs 16 residues.

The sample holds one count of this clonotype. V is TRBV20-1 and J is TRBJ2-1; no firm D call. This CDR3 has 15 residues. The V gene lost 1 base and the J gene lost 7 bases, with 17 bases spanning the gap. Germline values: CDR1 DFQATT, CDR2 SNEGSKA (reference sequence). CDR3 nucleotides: TGCAGTGCTAGAGTATGGGCTAGAAGTGGAAATGAGCAGTTCTTC. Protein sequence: CSARVWARSGNEQFF.

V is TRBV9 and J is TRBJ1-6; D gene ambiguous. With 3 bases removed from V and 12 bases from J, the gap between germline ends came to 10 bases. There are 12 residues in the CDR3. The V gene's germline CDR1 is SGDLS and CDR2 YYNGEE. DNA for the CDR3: TGTGCCAGCAGCGCCGTTTGGGGACCCCTCCACTTT. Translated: CASSAVWGPLHF.

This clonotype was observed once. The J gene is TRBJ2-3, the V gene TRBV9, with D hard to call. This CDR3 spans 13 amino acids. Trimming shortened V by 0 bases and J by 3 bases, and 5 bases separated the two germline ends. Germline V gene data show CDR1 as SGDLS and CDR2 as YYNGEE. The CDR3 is CASSVAETDTQYF. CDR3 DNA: TGTGCCAGCAGCGTAGCAGAGACAGATACGCAGTATTTT.